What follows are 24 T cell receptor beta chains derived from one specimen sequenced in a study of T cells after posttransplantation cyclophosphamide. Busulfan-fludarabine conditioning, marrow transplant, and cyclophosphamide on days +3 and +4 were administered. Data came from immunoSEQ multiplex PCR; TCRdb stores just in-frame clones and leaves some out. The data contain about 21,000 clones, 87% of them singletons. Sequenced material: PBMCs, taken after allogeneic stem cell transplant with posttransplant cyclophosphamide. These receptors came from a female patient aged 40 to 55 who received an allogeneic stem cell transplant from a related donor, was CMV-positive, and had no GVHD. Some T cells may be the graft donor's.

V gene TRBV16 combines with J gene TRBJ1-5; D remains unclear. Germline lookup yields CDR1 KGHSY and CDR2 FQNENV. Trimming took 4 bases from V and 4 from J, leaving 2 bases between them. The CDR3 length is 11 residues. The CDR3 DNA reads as TGTGCCAGCAGCCCAAATCAGCCCCAGCATTTT. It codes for CASSPNQPQHF. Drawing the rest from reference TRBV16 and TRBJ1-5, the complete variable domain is GEEVAQTPKHLVRGEGQKAKLYCAPIKGHSYVFWYQQVLKNEFKFLISFQNENVFDETGMPKERFSAKCLPNSPCSLEIQATKLEDSAVYFCASSPNQPQHFGDGTRLSIL.

CDR3 residues: CASSLQGGGYTF. CDR3 coding DNA: TGTGCCAGCAGCCTACAGGGAGGGGGCTACACCTTC. The rearrangement joins TRBV5-8 to TRBJ1-2; D possibly corresponds to TRBD1 (6 bases). CDR1 is SGHTS, CDR2 YDEGEE, per germline. V was clipped by 4 bases and J by 8 bases, with 12 bases between them. This CDR3 is built from 12 residues.

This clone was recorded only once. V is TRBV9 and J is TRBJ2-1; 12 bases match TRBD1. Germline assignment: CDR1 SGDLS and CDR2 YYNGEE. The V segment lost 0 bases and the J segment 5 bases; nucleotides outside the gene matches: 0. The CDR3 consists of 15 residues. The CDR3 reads CASSVGDRGHNEQFF. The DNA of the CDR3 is TGTGCCAGCAGCGTAGGGGACAGGGGGCACAATGAGCAGTTCTTC.

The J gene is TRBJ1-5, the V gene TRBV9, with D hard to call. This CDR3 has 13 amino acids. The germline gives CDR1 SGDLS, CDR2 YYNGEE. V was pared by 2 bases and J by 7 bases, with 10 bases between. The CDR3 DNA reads TGTGCCAGCAGCGTCGGGAACCACCAGCCCCAGCATTTT. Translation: CASSVGNHQPQHF.

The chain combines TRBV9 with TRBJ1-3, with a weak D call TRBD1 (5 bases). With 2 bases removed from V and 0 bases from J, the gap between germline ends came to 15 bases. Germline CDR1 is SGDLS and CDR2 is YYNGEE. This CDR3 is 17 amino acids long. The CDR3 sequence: CASSVFDSPHSGNTIYF. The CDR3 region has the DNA TGTGCCAGCAGCGTTTTTGACAGCCCGCACTCTGGAAACACCATATATTTT.

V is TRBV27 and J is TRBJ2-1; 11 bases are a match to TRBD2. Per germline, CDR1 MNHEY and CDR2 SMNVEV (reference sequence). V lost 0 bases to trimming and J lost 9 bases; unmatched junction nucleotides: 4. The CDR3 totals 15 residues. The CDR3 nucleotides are TGTGCCAGCAGTTTATCTAGCGGGAGGGCCCGTGAGCAGTTCTTC. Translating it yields CASSLSSGRAREQFF.

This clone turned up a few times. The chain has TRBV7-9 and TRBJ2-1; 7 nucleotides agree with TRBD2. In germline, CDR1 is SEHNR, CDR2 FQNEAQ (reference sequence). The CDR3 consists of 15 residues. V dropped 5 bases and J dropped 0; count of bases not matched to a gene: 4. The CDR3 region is CASSPLADSYNEQFF. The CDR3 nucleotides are TGTGCCAGCAGCCCGCTAGCGGACTCCTACAATGAGCAGTTCTTC.

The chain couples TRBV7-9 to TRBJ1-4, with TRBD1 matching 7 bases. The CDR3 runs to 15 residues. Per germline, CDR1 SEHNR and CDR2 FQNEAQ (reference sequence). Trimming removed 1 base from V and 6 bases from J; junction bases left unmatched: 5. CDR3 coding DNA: TGTGCCAGCAGCTTAGGAAGGGGGCGCCATGAAAAACTGTTTTTT. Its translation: CASSLGRGRHEKLFF.

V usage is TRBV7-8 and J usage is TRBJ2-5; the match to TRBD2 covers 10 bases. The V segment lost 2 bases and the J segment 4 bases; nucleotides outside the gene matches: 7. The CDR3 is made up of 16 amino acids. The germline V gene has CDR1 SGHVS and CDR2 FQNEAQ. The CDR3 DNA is TGTGCCAGCAGCTTAACGGGGACTAGCGCTATAGAGACCCAGTACTTC. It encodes CASSLTGTSAIETQYF.

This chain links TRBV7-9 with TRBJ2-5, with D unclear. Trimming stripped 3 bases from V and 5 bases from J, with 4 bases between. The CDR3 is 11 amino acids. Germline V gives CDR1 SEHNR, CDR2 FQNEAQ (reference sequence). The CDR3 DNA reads TGTGCCAGCAGCTTCTCGGAGACCCAGTACTTC. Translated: CASSFSETQYF.

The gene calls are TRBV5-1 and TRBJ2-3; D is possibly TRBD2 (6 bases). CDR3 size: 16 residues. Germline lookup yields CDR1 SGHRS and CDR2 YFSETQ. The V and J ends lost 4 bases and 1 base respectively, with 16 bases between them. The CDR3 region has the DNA TGCGCCAGCAGCGTAAACGCGGGAAGGGGCACAGATACGCAGTATTTT. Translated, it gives CASSVNAGRGTDTQYF.

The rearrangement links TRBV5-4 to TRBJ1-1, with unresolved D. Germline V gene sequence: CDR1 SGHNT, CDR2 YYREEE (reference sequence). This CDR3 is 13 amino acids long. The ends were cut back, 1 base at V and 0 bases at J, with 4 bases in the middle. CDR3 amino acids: CASSLLVNTEAFF. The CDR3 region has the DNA TGTGCCAGCAGCTTGCTCGTGAACACTGAAGCTTTCTTT.

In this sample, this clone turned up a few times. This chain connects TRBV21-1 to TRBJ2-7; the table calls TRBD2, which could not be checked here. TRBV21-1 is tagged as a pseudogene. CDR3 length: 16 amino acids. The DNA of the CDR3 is TGTGCCAGCAGCAAAGTGTTTGGGGGGAGGGACTACGAGCAGTACTTC. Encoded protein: CASSKVFGGRDYEQYF.

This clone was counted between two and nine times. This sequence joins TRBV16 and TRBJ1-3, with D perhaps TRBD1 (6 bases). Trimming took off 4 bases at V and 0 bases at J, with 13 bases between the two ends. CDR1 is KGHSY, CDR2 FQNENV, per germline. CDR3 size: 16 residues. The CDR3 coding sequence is TGTGCCAGCAGCCGCACAGGGCTGAGCTCTGGAAACACCATATATTTT. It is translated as CASSRTGLSSGNTIYF.

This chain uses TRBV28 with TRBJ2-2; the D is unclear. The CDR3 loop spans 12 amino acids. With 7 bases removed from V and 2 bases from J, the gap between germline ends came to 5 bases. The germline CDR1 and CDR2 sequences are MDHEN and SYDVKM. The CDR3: CASTVNTGELFF. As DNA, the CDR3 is TGTGCCAGCACCGTCAACACCGGGGAGCTGTTTTTT.

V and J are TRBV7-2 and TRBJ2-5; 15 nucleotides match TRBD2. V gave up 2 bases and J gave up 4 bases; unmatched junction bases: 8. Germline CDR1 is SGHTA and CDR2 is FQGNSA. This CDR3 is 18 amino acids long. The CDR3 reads CASSLLRTSGRAGETQYF. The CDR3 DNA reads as TGTGCCAGCAGCTTACTCCGGACTAGCGGGAGGGCCGGAGAGACCCAGTACTTC.

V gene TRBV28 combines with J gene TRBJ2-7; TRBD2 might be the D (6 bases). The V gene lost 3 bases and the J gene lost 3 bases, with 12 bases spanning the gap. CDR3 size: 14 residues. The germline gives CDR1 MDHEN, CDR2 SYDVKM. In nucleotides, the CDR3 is TGTGCCAGCAGTTTTCCCGGGAGCAACTACGAGCAGTACTTC. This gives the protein CASSFPGSNYEQYF. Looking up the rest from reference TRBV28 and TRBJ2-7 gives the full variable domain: DVKVTQSSRYLVKRTGEKVFLECVQDMDHENMFWYRQDPGLGLRLIYFSYDVKMKEKGDIPEGYSVSREKKERFSLILESASTNQTSMYLCASSFPGSNYEQYFGPGTRLTVT.

CDR3 protein: CASSQDRVWGTDTQYF. The CDR3, as DNA: TGTGCCAGCAGCCAGGACAGGGTCTGGGGCACAGATACGCAGTATTTT. The rearrangement uses TRBV5-5 and TRBJ2-3; the match to TRBD1 covers 8 bases. The length of the CDR3 is 16 residues. The germline V gene has CDR1 SGHKS and CDR2 YYEKEE (reference sequence). Trimming cost V 4 bases and J 1 base; bases outside gene matches: 8.

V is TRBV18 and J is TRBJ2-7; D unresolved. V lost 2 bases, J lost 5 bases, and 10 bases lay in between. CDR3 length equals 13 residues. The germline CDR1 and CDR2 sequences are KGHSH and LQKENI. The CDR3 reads CASSPGDPDEQYF. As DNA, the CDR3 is TGTGCCAGCTCACCAGGAGACCCGGACGAGCAGTACTTC.

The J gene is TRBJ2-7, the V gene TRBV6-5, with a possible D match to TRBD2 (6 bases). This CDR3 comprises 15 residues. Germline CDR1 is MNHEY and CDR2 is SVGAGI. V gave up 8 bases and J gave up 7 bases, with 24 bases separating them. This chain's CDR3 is CASSKGSGAVWEQYF. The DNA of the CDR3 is TGTGCCAGCTCAAAAGGCTCGGGAGCGGTTTGGGAGCAGTACTTC.

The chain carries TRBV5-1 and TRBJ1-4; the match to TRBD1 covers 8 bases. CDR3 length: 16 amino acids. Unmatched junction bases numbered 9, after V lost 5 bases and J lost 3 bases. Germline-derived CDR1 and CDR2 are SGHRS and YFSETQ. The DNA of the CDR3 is TGCGCCAGCAGTTCCGGGACAGGCAGTCCTAATGAAAAACTGTTTTTT. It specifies CASSSGTGSPNEKLFF.

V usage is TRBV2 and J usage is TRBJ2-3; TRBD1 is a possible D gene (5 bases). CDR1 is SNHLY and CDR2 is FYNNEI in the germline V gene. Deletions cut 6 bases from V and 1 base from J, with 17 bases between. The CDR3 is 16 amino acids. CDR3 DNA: TGTGCCAGCAGGTCAGGCTTCCTCAGGGGCACAGATACGCAGTATTTT. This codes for CASRSGFLRGTDTQYF. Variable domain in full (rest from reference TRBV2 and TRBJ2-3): EPEVTQTPSHQVTQMGQEVILRCVPISNHLYFYWYRQILGQKVEFLVSFYNNEISEKSEIFDDQFSVERPDGSNFTLKIRSTKLEDSAMYFCASRSGFLRGTDTQYFGPGTRLTVL.

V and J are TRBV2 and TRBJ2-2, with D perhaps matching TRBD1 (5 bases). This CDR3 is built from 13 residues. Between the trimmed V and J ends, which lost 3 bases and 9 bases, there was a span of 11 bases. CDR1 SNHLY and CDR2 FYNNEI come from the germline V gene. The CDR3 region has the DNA TGTGCCAGCAGTGACAGGGAATTGTGGGAGCTGTTTTTT. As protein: CASSDRELWELFF.

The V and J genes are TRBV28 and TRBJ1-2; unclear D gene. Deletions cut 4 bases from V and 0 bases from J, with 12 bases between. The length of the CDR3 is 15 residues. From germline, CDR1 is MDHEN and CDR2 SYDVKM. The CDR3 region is CASSYPLGANYGYTF. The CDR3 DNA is TGTGCCAGCAGTTACCCGTTGGGCGCTAACTATGGCTACACCTTC.